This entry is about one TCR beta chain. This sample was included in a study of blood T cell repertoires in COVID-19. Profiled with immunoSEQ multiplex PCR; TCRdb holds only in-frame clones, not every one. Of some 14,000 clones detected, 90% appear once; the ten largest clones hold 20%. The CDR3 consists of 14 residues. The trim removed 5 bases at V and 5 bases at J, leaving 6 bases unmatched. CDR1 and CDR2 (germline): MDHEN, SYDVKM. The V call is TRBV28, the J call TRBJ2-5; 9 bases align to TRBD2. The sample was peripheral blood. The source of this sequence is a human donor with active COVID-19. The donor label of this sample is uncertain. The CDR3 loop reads CASSLRGGPETQYF. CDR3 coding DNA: TGTGCCAGCAGTCTGCGGGGGGGCCCCGAGACCCAGTACTTC. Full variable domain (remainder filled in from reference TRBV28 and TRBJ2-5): DVKVTQSSRYLVKRTGEKVFLECVQDMDHENMFWYRQDPGLGLRLIYFSYDVKMKEKGDIPEGYSVSREKKERFSLILESASTNQTSMYLCASSLRGGPETQYFGPGTRLLVL.